This TCR beta chain stems from a study of T cells after yellow fever vaccination. Using its own MiXCR run on the 5' RACE reads, TCRdb lists one record per CDR3 protein. Of about 330,000 distinct CDR3 sequences listed, around 6.8% are singletons. The CDR3 length is 16 residues. The ends were cut back, 2 bases at V and 1 base at J, with 12 bases in the middle. The germline gives CDR1 MNHEY, CDR2 SVGAGI. General study points: Weaker overall, the secondary response nonetheless peaked faster (day 5 versus 15). Reappearing after the booster were most of the clones from primary vaccination (about 95% CD4, 88% CD8).

On this clonotype itself: The antigen is unknown.

V is TRBV6-5 and J is TRBJ2-1; D perhaps matches TRBD2 (6 bases). The input for sequencing was PBMCs, taken about 49 days after the first yellow fever vaccination. This sequence originates from a man aged 18-30 years who received the YFV17D yellow fever vaccine. The CDR3 nucleotides are TGTGCCAGCAGTTACCAAGGGACTTCGTCCTACAATGAGCAGTTCTTC. Its protein product is CASSYQGTSSYNEQFF.